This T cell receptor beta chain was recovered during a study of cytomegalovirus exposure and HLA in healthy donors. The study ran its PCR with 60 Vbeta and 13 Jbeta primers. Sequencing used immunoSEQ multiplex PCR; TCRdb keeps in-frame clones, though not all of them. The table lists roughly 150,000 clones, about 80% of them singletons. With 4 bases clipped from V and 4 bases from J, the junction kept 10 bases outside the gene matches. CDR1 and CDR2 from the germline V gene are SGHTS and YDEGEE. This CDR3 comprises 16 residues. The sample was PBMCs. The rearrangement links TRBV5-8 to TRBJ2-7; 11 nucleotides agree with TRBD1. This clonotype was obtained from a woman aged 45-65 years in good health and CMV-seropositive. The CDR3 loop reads CASSRTGGRGSYEQYF. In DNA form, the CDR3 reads TGTGCCAGCAGCCGGACAGGGGGCAGGGGGTCGTACGAGCAGTACTTC.